These 9 T cell receptor beta chains were all obtained from the same sample, sequenced in a study of T cells expressing NK-cell markers. TCRdb re-called the 5' RACE reads and catalogs CDR3 proteins one per entry, DNA excluded. The sample's table shows around 100,000 distinct CDR3 sequences. What was sequenced was blood T cells: a sorted CD56 or NKG2C T cell subset, CD4+ or CD8+ T cells, or bulk PBMC T cells (not recorded which). Receptor source: a woman between 18 and 70 years old in good health.

The J gene is TRBJ2-3, the V gene TRBV11-2; TCRdb outputs TRBD2, but without DNA this stays unchecked. The CDR3 totals 16 residues. In germline, CDR1 is SGHAT, CDR2 FQNNGV. This CDR3 is CASSPGGASGTDTQYF.

J is TRBJ2-3 and V is TRBV15; TCRdb reports TRBD1, a call that lacks DNA to check it against. There are 17 residues in the CDR3. Germline CDR1 LNHNV, CDR2 YYDKDF (reference sequence). CDR3 sequence reads: CATSRGAGHSSTDTQYF.

This chain connects TRBV15 to TRBJ2-1; the D call of TRBD2 rests on TCRdb alone, since no DNA is present to check it. The CDR3 contains 13 residues. Germline CDR1 reads LNHNV; CDR2 reads YYDKDF (reference sequence). The CDR3 sequence is CATSSERGDEQFF. The full variable domain, in which reference TRBV15 and TRBJ2-1 provide the parts outside the CDR3, is DAMVIQNPRYQVTQFGKPVTLSCSQTLNHNVMYWYQQKSSQAPKLLFHYYDKDFNNEADTPDNFQSRRPNTSFCFLDIRSPGLGDTAMYLCATSSERGDEQFFGPGTRLTVL.

J is TRBJ2-3 and V is TRBV7-9. This CDR3 comprises 14 residues. From germline, CDR1 is SEHNR and CDR2 FQNEAQ (reference sequence). CDR3 protein: CASSLSYGTDTQYF.

The V and J genes are TRBV5-1 and TRBJ2-5; TCRdb indicates TRBD2, and absent DNA this call remains unverified. This CDR3 is 14 amino acids long. Germline V gene lookup returns CDR1 SGHRS and CDR2 YFSETQ. CDR3 sequence: CASSLTSGGETQYF.

The chain recombines TRBV7-9 with TRBJ2-7; TCRdb calls TRBD2, which cannot be checked without DNA. The CDR3 has 15 amino acids. CDR1 is SEHNR, CDR2 FQNEAQ, per germline (reference sequence). CDR3 sequence: CASSPTGLVGYEQYF.

This chain uses TRBV7-2 with TRBJ2-2; as DNA is missing, the TRBD2 call by TCRdb cannot be tested. The CDR3 consists of 16 residues. CDR1 is SGHTA and CDR2 is FQGNSA in the germline V gene. This CDR3 reads CASSLVLAGVSGELFF.

This rearrangement joins TRBV6-1 to TRBJ2-3; TCRdb designates TRBD2, a call that cannot be tested without DNA. The CDR3 is made up of 15 amino acids. Germline V gene lookup returns CDR1 MNHNS and CDR2 SASEGT. CDR3 amino acids: CASRPYRGLTDTQYF.

J is TRBJ2-3 and V is TRBV11-2; lacking DNA, the TRBD2 call made by TCRdb goes unchecked. This CDR3 is 15 amino acids long. Looked up from germline, CDR1 is SGHAT and CDR2 is FQNNGV. The CDR3 is CASSLGALAGSTQYF.